This T cell receptor (beta chain) was documented in a study of cytomegalovirus exposure and HLA in healthy donors. Note on this clone: Its antigen is unidentified.

Primers for the PCR totalled 60 Vbeta and 13 Jbeta. Generated by immunoSEQ multiplex PCR, the TCRdb table keeps only in-frame clones and is missing some. The table lists around 140,000 clones. The germline V gene encodes CDR1 SNHLY and CDR2 FYNNEI. CDR3 size: 15 residues. Trimming removed 10 bases from V and 4 bases from J, with 22 bases in between. Findings of the study overall: One variant, a missense change in DCLRE1C, was linked in a later analysis to TCR beta V- and J-gene trimming.

The chain uses TRBV2 and TRBJ1-2, with a weak D call TRBD1 (5 bases). The receptor was isolated from a male donor in good health and CMV-seronegative. The sequencing input was PBMCs. CDR3 region: CATGGGGAERYGYTF. Here the CDR3 DNA reads TGTGCCACGGGCGGGGGGGGAGCCGAGCGCTATGGCTACACCTTC.